This T cell receptor beta chain is drawn from a study of cytomegalovirus exposure and HLA in healthy donors. Notes on the study in general: One cluster of highly shared sequence variants probably arose as a sequencing artifact. In vitro experiments confirmed that a few CMV-associated chains were specific for CMV antigens. The study put some 160 TCR beta chains on its list as cytomegalovirus-associated.

This clone was picked up many times. The antigen is unknown. PCR involved 60 Vbeta and 13 Jbeta primers. Data came from immunoSEQ multiplex PCR; TCRdb stores just in-frame clones and leaves some out. Among about 110,000 clones, under 85% were seen once, and the ten largest hold around 8.1%. Germline V CDR1 and CDR2: SNHLY, FYNNEI. The CDR3 length is 14 residues. The junction had 5 bases not matched to a gene; V was cut back by 5 bases and J by 2 bases. The sequencing input was PBMCs. The source of this sequence is a man in his forties in good health and CMV-seronegative. The chain employs TRBV2 and TRBJ2-5; 7 bases match TRBD2. CDR3 in DNA: TGTGCCAGCAGTATTCACGGGGGGCAAGAGACCCAGTACTTC. Its protein product is CASSIHGGQETQYF.